This TCR beta chain was captured in a study of T cell responses to AZD1222 COVID-19 vaccine. Trimming took off 5 bases at V and 6 bases at J, with 14 bases between the two ends. CDR3 length: 14 amino acids. Germline V gives CDR1 KGHSH, CDR2 LQKENI. Findings and limits, study-wide: CD4 TCRs associated with vaccination spanned spike, dominating at 160-218 and 743-854. Sampling captured repertoires only after the peak T cell response.

Measured with immunoSEQ multiplex PCR; TCRdb has only the in-frame clones, and not every one. The sample lists some 110,000 clones, about 87% occurring once. Worth noting for this clone: What it binds is not known.

The receptor was isolated from an adult in good health. This chain joins TRBV18 and TRBJ1-5; D perhaps matches TRBD1 (6 bases). The material was peripheral blood, obtained on day 0 of AZD1222 vaccination. CDR3 sequence (DNA): TGTGCCAGCTCAGAAACAGGGATAGCTCAGCCCCAGCATTTT. Translation: CASSETGIAQPQHF.